This T cell receptor (beta chain) was found in a study of blood T cells in healthy people across ages. For the second PCR, which ran for about 6 to 12 cycles, a sample-barcoded 5' primer and a J-beta primer mix were used. Every sample returned 2.5 million or more CDR3-containing paired-end reads. TCRdb re-called the 5' RACE reads with MiXCR, one entry per CDR3 protein. The sample contains around 800,000 distinct CDR3 sequences, around two thirds of which appear only once. The sequenced sample was blood. This clonotype was obtained from a man under 40 in good health.

CDR3 sequence reads: CASSPTSGTGEGYTF. CDR3 nucleotide sequence: TGTGCCAGCAGCCCAACCTCCGGGACAGGGGAAGGCTACACCTTC. This chain connects TRBV11-2 to TRBJ1-2, with 10 positions matching TRBD1. Germline V lookup: CDR1 SGHAT, CDR2 FQNNGV. There are 15 residues in the CDR3. The trim removed 5 bases at V and 8 bases at J, leaving 11 bases unmatched.